One T cell receptor beta chain is described in this entry. Its antigen is unknown. Base-call qualities are not available, and no considerably larger clone is one nucleotide away. For sequencing of the TCRbeta CDR3 region, genomic DNA was extracted from the sorted cells. TCRbeta CDR3 regions were sequenced using the immunoSEQ Assay. In TCRdb, the immuneACCESS table is reduced to in-frame sequences with V and J assigned. These tables do not hold every clone; where another copy was compared, an unresolved V gene accounts for under half, and the others remain unexplained. Across this sample there are tens of thousands of clones, with around 90% seen only once. Together, the top ten hold less than 12% of the sample. The data stem from a study of OX40 agonist ivuxolimab in advanced cancers. Notes on the research overall: The costimulatory receptor OX40 (CD134) was targeted by ivuxolimab, a fully human IgG2 agonistic monoclonal antibody. Intravenous ivuxolimab was administered to patients every 2 weeks at six dose levels: 0.01, 0.1, 0.3, 1.5, 3 and 10 mg/kg. Of the 50 to 55 dose-escalation patients, hepatocellular carcinoma was present in 19, melanoma in approximately 15, renal cell carcinoma in 9 and head and neck cancer in 9. In the dose-escalation cohort, 82.7% of patients were male, and the mean age was 60 years with a range of roughly 23 to 79. Prior anti-PD-1, anti-PD-L1 or anti-CTLA-4 therapy was permitted, and checkpoint inhibitors had been received by about 44% of dose-escalation patients. Partial responses were achieved by three dose-escalation patients, of whom one had hepatocellular carcinoma and two had cutaneous melanoma. Peripheral TCRbeta sequencing was intended to test whether TCR sequence diversity was altered and clonal T-cell expansion was caused by ivuxolimab. The paper covers the monotherapy dose-escalation part of the phase I ivuxolimab trial, which included N ≈ 57 patients. Overall study results and their limits: At doses from 0.1 to 3.0 mg/kg, clonal expansion was seen in both CD4+ and CD8+ blood T cells between baseline and week 6. On average, CD8+ T cells showed more expanded clones than CD4+ T cells after ivuxolimab. In partial responders in the 0.1-3.0 mg/kg groups, normalized peripheral clonal expansion was found to be among the lowest, especially among CD8+ T cells. Low levels of normalized T-cell clonal expansion were also seen in some patients who did not respond. The antigen specificity of the peripheral T cells that underwent clonal expansion was not determined.

The trial excluded patients who had a history of autoimmune disease or were on systemic immunosuppression. Peripheral blood for TCR sequencing was collected from all dose cohorts at baseline, on cycle 4 day 1, and on cycle 7 day 1. Samples were obtained from an open-label, multicenter, first-in-human phase I dose-escalation trial of ivuxolimab. The trial enrolled adults with locally advanced or metastatic head and neck squamous cell, hepatocellular, melanoma or renal cell carcinoma. Before TCR sequencing, CD4+ T cells and CD8+ T cells were sorted from peripheral blood as separate populations. V and J lose 1 base and 7 bases, and a span of 13 bases separates them. CDR1 and CDR2 are read off the germline V gene as SGHAT and FQNNGV. The CDR3 holds 14 amino acids from the cysteine to the phenylalanine. CDR3 DNA only is kept here, 42 bases in frame from base 1.

The receptor was derived from an adult with an advanced solid tumor such as melanoma, head and neck, liver or kidney cancer. The sequencing here drew on CD4+ or CD8+ T cells sorted from blood, taken in a trial of the OX40 agonist ivuxolimab. The rearranged chain carries TRBV11-2 and TRBJ1-2; TRBD1 is possibly the D segment (6 matching bases). The CDR3: CASSLAGDEAGYTF. The sequenced DNA is TGTGCCAGCAGCTTAGCAGGGGATGAAGCTGGCTACACCTTC. Here the CDR3 is joined to the reference TRBV11-2 and TRBJ1-2 genes, and the full variable domain is: EAGVAQSPRYKIIEKRQSVAFWCNPISGHATLYWYQQILGQGPKLLIQFQNNGVVDDSQLPKDRFSAERLKGVDSTLKIQPAKLEDSAVYLCASSLAGDEAGYTFGSGTRLTVV.